This T cell receptor (beta chain) was identified in a study of blood T cell repertoires in COVID-19. Overall study context: Samples came from the United States, Italy and Spain, spanning acute and convalescent COVID-19. T cells, B-cell-depleted T cells, or PBMCs provided the cDNA or gDNA that served as material.

This clone was recorded a few times. In the source study's methods: Estimation of nucleated cell counts relied on the amplification of reference gene primers. Profiled with immunoSEQ multiplex PCR; TCRdb holds only in-frame clones, not every one. The V and J calls and clone size were taken over from that table, and D and trimming were inferred from the DNA. The table includes 400,000 or so clones, around 87% detected once. Cohort placement rested on clinical history that participants reported themselves. CDR1 is LNHDA, CDR2 SQIVND, per germline (reference sequence). The V gene lost 5 bases and the J gene lost 8 bases, with 18 bases spanning the gap. The CDR3 length is 14 residues.

Sequencing was performed on PBMCs or T cells enriched from blood (not recorded which). This receptor was obtained from a man aged 40-50 years in a cohort exposed to, infected with or recovered from COVID-19 (not recorded which). V gene TRBV19 combines with J gene TRBJ1-1; D is uncertain. The CDR3 DNA sequence: TGTGCCAGTAGTCTAAAGTCCCGGGAAACCGAAGCTTTCTTT. It codes for CASSLKSRETEAFF.